This T cell receptor (beta chain) was found in a study of vaccination effects on CD4 cells after COVID-19. The wider study: Post-vaccine specimens were collected at a median of 72 days following the second dose.

Some clones are missing from TCRdb's copy, which holds only in-frame ones; the method was immunoSEQ multiplex PCR. Counted here are about 32,000 clones, 65% to 75% occurring once; the ten biggest clones make up more than 10%. The V gene's germline CDR1 is LNHNV and CDR2 YYDKDF (reference sequence). V was cut by 2 bases and J by 2 bases, with 10 bases left in between. This CDR3 is 14 amino acids long. Concerning this clone: Its antigen remains unidentified.

Antigen-specific CD4+ T cells were expanded (with viral peptide pools) by the ViraFEST assay ahead of sequencing. Culture proceeded for 10 days, and CD4+ T cells were then isolated. The cohort was immunized with two doses of either the BNT162b2 or mRNA-1273 vaccine. The study found no prior SARS-CoV-2 infection in the vaccine recipients, who tested negative for nucleocapsid antibodies. The authors exchanged half the medium for IL-2 medium on days 3 and 7. General study findings and limits: Marked clonal contraction was seen late after vaccination (in both infection- and vaccine-induced clones).

The source is a human donor who received a COVID-19 vaccine. The rearrangement joins TRBV15 to TRBJ2-7; no definite D call. The sample consisted of CD4+ T cells from PBMCs cultured with HCoV-229E spike peptides, taken after COVID-19 vaccination. This chain's CDR3 is CATSRWLETYEQYF. In DNA form, the CDR3 reads TGTGCCACCAGCAGATGGTTAGAAACCTACGAGCAGTACTTC.